One sample yielded the 19 T cell receptor beta chains listed below, sequenced in a study of blood T cell repertoires in COVID-19 (TCRdb year 2020). Library method: the immunoSEQ multiplex PCR assay. This is the immuneACCESS table as TCRdb keeps it, with only in-frame sequences that have V and J called. A part of the clones is gone; compared with another copy, unresolved V genes explain less than half, and the rest is unexplained. The sample table contains 200,000 to 250,000 clones; only one count was recorded for roughly 86% of them. About 12% of the sample lies in the top ten. Sequencing was performed on peripheral blood. The source is a man at least 80 years old with acute or convalescent COVID-19.

The chain combines TRBV28 with TRBJ1-2, with TRBD1 matching over 7 bases. Looked up from germline, CDR1 is MDHEN and CDR2 is SYDVKM. The CDR3 spans 13 residues. The ends lost 6 bases at V and 8 bases at J; junction bases unmatched: 9. The CDR3 region is CASSVEGARGYTF. The CDR3 nucleotides are TGTGCCAGCAGCGTGGAGGGGGCTCGAGGCTACACCTTC.

This rearrangement joins TRBV10-3 to TRBJ1-5; D unresolved. V lost 0 bases to trimming and J lost 6 bases, with 12 bases between them. This CDR3 has 15 residues. The germline V gene has CDR1 ENHRY and CDR2 SYGVKD. The CDR3 sequence: CAISESEGGRQPQHF. CDR3 nucleotide sequence: TGTGCCATCAGTGAGTCGGAGGGAGGGCGTCAGCCCCAGCATTTT.

The rearrangement links TRBV6-5 to TRBJ1-2; 7 bases map to TRBD1. V shed 6 bases and J 5 bases; nucleotides not matched to a gene: 9. Germline CDR1 reads MNHEY; CDR2 reads SVGAGI. CDR3 length: 14 amino acids. The CDR3: CASRQKGTVYGYTF. CDR3 nucleotides: TGTGCCAGCAGACAAAAAGGGACAGTATATGGCTACACCTTC.

This sequence joins TRBV5-5 and TRBJ2-7, with 9 nucleotides matching TRBD1. The ends lost 1 base at V and 2 bases at J; junction bases unmatched: 4. Germline-derived CDR1 and CDR2 are SGHKS and YYEKEE (reference sequence). This CDR3 spans 15 amino acids. CDR3 nucleotide sequence: TGTGCCAGCAGCTTGCAGGGGACAGGGCCCTACGAGCAGTACTTC. Amino acid sequence: CASSLQGTGPYEQYF.

V gene TRBV5-5 combines with J gene TRBJ2-7, with 11 bases matching TRBD2. With V trimmed by 1 base and J by 3 bases, 3 bases remained unmatched. Looked up from germline, CDR1 is SGHKS and CDR2 is YYEKEE (reference sequence). The CDR3 is 15 amino acids. The DNA of the CDR3 is TGTGCCAGCAGCTTGACTAGCGGGGGCTACTACGAGCAGTACTTC. It encodes CASSLTSGGYYEQYF.

The chain recombines TRBV7-3 with TRBJ2-5; TRBD2 might be the D (6 bases). The V end lost 5 bases, the J end lost 1 base, and 8 bases lay between the germline ends. There are 13 residues in the CDR3. From germline, CDR1 is SGHTA and CDR2 FQGTGA. CDR3 amino acids: CASSRDSQETQYF. CDR3 coding DNA: TGTGCCAGCAGCCGGGACTCCCAAGAGACCCAGTACTTC.

This clone appeared a few times. The J gene is TRBJ1-5, the V gene TRBV4-2; D perhaps matches TRBD1 (6 bases). CDR3 length equals 15 residues. The germline gives CDR1 LGHNA, CDR2 YNFKEQ. The V end lost 1 base, the J end lost 7 bases, and 14 bases lay between the germline ends. CDR3 nucleotide sequence: TGTGCCAGCAGCCAAGGCTGGGCAGGGGAACAGCCCCAGCATTTT. Encoded protein: CASSQGWAGEQPQHF.

The CDR3 spells CASQGATNYGYTF. The CDR3 DNA is TGTGCCAGTCAGGGGGCCACCAACTATGGCTACACCTTC. This chain joins TRBV12-3 or TRBV12-4 and TRBJ1-2; 8 nucleotides line up with TRBD1. The J segment lost 2 bases and the V segment lost 9 bases, leaving 5 bases of the junction unmatched. There are 13 residues in the CDR3.

The J gene is TRBJ2-7, the V gene TRBV10-3, with TRBD1 matching 7 bases. Germline V CDR1 and CDR2: ENHRY, SYGVKD. This CDR3 is built from 14 residues. With V trimmed by 6 bases and J by 0 bases, 5 bases remained unmatched. The CDR3: CAIRGQESSYEQYF. The CDR3 coding sequence is TGTGCCATCAGAGGACAGGAGAGCTCCTACGAGCAGTACTTC.

The chain links TRBV20-1 to TRBJ2-6; 12 bases match TRBD1. This CDR3 comprises 16 residues. Germline V gene lookup returns CDR1 DFQATT and CDR2 SNEGSKA (reference sequence). V shed 3 bases and J 2 bases; nucleotides not matched to a gene: 2. The CDR3 region has the DNA TGCAGTGCTAGTGGGACAGGGGGCGCTGGGGCCAACGTCCTGACTTTC. Encoded protein: CSASGTGGAGANVLTF.

This chain uses TRBV5-1 with TRBJ1-6; TRBD1 matches 9 bases. The CDR3 has 15 residues. V lost 0 bases, J lost 10 bases, and 5 bases stayed unmatched. In germline, CDR1 is SGHRS, CDR2 YFSETQ. The DNA of the CDR3 is TGCGCCAGCAGCTTGGGGACAGGGGTCAGGTCACCCCTCCACTTT. This translates into CASSLGTGVRSPLHF.

The chain combines TRBV28 with TRBJ1-2; perhaps TRBD1 as D (6 bases). The CDR3 contains 13 residues. Trimming pared 7 bases from V and 5 bases from J, leaving 14 bases between. Germline V gene sequence: CDR1 MDHEN, CDR2 SYDVKM. Here the CDR3 reads CASKGEGGYGYTF. CDR3 in DNA: TGTGCCAGCAAGGGGGAAGGAGGTTATGGCTACACCTTC.

This clone was observed once. The rearrangement joins TRBV24-1 to TRBJ2-1, with TRBD2 matching 7 bases. Trimming cost V 4 bases and J 8 bases; bases outside gene matches: 10. Germline V gene sequence: CDR1 KGHDR, CDR2 SFDVKD. CDR3 size: 15 residues. CDR3 amino acids: CATSDTTAGGYEQFF. The CDR3 nucleotides read TGTGCCACCAGTGACACTACGGCCGGGGGGTATGAGCAGTTCTTC.

There are a few counts of this clone. This CDR3 is CASSENREDTQYF. Written as DNA, the CDR3 is TGCGCCAGCAGCGAAAACAGGGAAGATACGCAGTATTTT. This rearrangement joins TRBV5-1 to TRBJ2-3; a possible D gene is TRBD1 (6 bases). Germline V gene data show CDR1 as SGHRS and CDR2 as YFSETQ. V dropped 4 bases and J dropped 5 bases, with 11 bases sitting between them. The CDR3 runs to 13 residues.

The gene calls are TRBV6-5 and TRBJ1-6; D may be TRBD1 (6 bases). There are 16 residues in the CDR3. Looked up from germline, CDR1 is MNHEY and CDR2 is SVGAGI. The germline V and J ends were trimmed by 0 bases and 5 bases, with 11 bases remaining between them. The CDR3 is CASSYSPTGNNSPLHF. The CDR3 bases are TGTGCCAGCAGTTACTCGCCCACAGGGAATAATTCACCCCTCCACTTT.

This clone was recorded only once. The gene calls are TRBV12-3 or TRBV12-4 and TRBJ1-5; no firm D call. Deletions cut 3 bases from V and 5 bases from J, with 8 bases between. CDR3 length: 13 residues. The CDR3 coding sequence is TGTGCCAGCAGTTTCTCCGCAGATCAGCCCCAGCATTTT. It specifies CASSFSADQPQHF.

The chain is built from TRBV4-3 and TRBJ1-2, with 10 positions matching TRBD1. Per the germline V gene, CDR1 is LGHNA and CDR2 is YSLEER. Trimming cost V 0 bases and J 2 bases; bases outside gene matches: 3. CDR3 size: 16 residues. The CDR3 spells CASSQEGQGGNYGYTF. DNA for the CDR3: TGCGCCAGCAGCCAAGAAGGACAGGGGGGAAACTATGGCTACACCTTC.

The chain employs TRBV27 and TRBJ1-1; TRBD1 agrees at 8 bases. The J segment lost 8 bases and the V segment lost 2 bases, leaving 10 bases of the junction unmatched. The germline CDR1 and CDR2 sequences are MNHEY and SMNVEV (reference sequence). The CDR3 is 15 residues long. CDR3 in DNA: TGTGCCAGCAGTTTACTGAGACAGGGGTTCTTCGAAGCTTTCTTT. Amino acid sequence: CASSLLRQGFFEAFF.

The chain links TRBV5-1 to TRBJ2-1; 7 nucleotides line up with TRBD1. The CDR3 extends over 15 amino acids. Germline CDR1 reads SGHRS; CDR2 reads YFSETQ. Germline trimming cut 0 bases from V and 7 bases from J; bases unmatched to any gene: 7. The CDR3 nucleotides are TGCGCCAGCAGCTTGGTGACAGGGCCGGCGAATGAGCAGTTCTTC. It yields the protein CASSLVTGPANEQFF.